The 17 T cell receptor beta chains listed next were all sequenced from one sample in a study of blood T cell repertoires in COVID-19. Clones were sequenced by immunoSEQ multiplex PCR, and TCRdb holds only the in-frame ones, with some missing. This table holds roughly 93,000 clones, roughly 80% found once. Sequencing was performed on peripheral blood. The receptors stem from an elderly woman with acute or convalescent COVID-19.

The J gene is TRBJ2-5, the V gene TRBV11-2, with 14 bases that match TRBD2. This CDR3 has 16 residues. The junction had 4 bases not matched to a gene; V was cut back by 3 bases and J by 4 bases. Germline assignment: CDR1 SGHAT and CDR2 FQNNGV. CDR3 DNA sequence: TGTGCCAGCAGCTTCTCGGGACTAGCGGGGGTAGAGACCCAGTACTTC. It specifies CASSFSGLAGVETQYF.

V gene TRBV25-1 combines with J gene TRBJ2-5, with 9 bases matching TRBD1. This CDR3 has 15 amino acids. The J segment lost 3 bases and the V segment lost 5 bases, leaving 7 bases of the junction unmatched. Germline CDR1 reads MGHDK; CDR2 reads SYGVNS. The DNA of the CDR3 is TGTGCCAGCAGTAGCCTGGGACAGGGAAAAGAGACCCAGTACTTC. Translation: CASSSLGQGKETQYF.

The chain uses TRBV27 and TRBJ2-7; D perhaps matches TRBD1 (6 bases). Trimming stripped 3 bases from V and 3 bases from J, with 15 bases between. This CDR3 spans 15 amino acids. CDR1 and CDR2 (germline): MNHEY, SMNVEV (reference sequence). The CDR3 DNA sequence: TGTGCCAGCAGTTTGAAATCGGACAGCTACTACGAGCAGTACTTC. Its protein is CASSLKSDSYYEQYF.

The chain recombines TRBV18 with TRBJ2-1; D unclear. The CDR3 covers 11 residues. The V gene lost 3 bases and the J gene lost 6 bases, with 3 bases spanning the gap. CDR1 is KGHSH and CDR2 is LQKENI in the germline V gene. CDR3 sequence (DNA): TGTGCCAGCTCACCTATCAATGAGCAGTTCTTC. It specifies CASSPINEQFF.

The chain couples TRBV7-2 to TRBJ1-1; no reliable D call. CDR3 length: 17 amino acids. Trimming stripped 10 bases from V and 1 base from J, with 25 bases between. The V gene's germline CDR1 is SGHTA and CDR2 FQGNSA. CDR3 in amino acids: CATQSRPPGYGNTEAFF. The CDR3 coding sequence is TGTGCCACCCAAAGCAGGCCCCCGGGGTACGGGAACACTGAAGCTTTCTTT. Filled out from reference TRBV7-2 and TRBJ1-1, the complete variable domain reads GAGVSQSPSNKVTEKGKDVELRCDPISGHTALYWYRQSLGQGLEFLIYFQGNSAPDKSGLPSDRFSAERTGGSVSTLTIQRTQQEDSAVYLCATQSRPPGYGNTEAFFGQGTRLTVV.

J is TRBJ1-5 and V is TRBV9; TRBD1 matches 7 bases. The ends lost 0 bases at V and 7 bases at J; junction bases unmatched: 7. The CDR3 totals 15 residues. Germline CDR1 is SGDLS and CDR2 is YYNGEE. As DNA, the CDR3 is TGTGCCAGCAGCGTAGAAGGGACAGTAGGGCAGCCCCAGCATTTT. As protein: CASSVEGTVGQPQHF.

V usage is TRBV5-1 and J usage is TRBJ1-1, with 12 nucleotides matching TRBD1. Germline CDR1 SGHRS, CDR2 YFSETQ. The CDR3 contains 16 residues. Trimming at V came to 4 bases and at J to 4 bases, leaving 8 bases not matched to a gene. The CDR3 DNA reads as TGCGCCAGCAGCGTGGGACAGGGGGCAAGCCGCACTGAAGCTTTCTTT. Its translation: CASSVGQGASRTEAFF.

In its sample, this clone was seen once. The chain recombines TRBV5-4 with TRBJ2-1; 7 bases agree with TRBD2. The CDR3 runs to 13 residues. J was trimmed by 6 bases and V by 7 bases; bases with no gene match: 7. Germline lookup yields CDR1 SGHNT and CDR2 YYREEE (reference sequence). CDR3 nucleotide sequence: TGTGCCAGCCCGATGGGGGGGGGCAATGAGCAGTTCTTC. Its protein is CASPMGGGNEQFF.

The chain recombines TRBV27 with TRBJ2-2; 8 bases fit TRBD1. Per the germline V gene, CDR1 is MNHEY and CDR2 is SMNVEV (reference sequence). V shed 7 bases, J shed 5 bases, and the junction held 9 bases outside the gene matches. The CDR3 totals 15 residues. CDR3 sequence: CASTGMQGATGELFF. The CDR3 nucleotides read TGTGCCAGCACGGGCATGCAGGGGGCGACCGGGGAGCTGTTTTTT.

CDR3 in DNA: TGTGCCACCAGTGATCTTACAGATGGCGAAAAACTGTTTTTT. It specifies CATSDLTDGEKLFF. The chain joins TRBV24-1 to TRBJ1-4; D gene uncertain. This CDR3 has 14 residues. Germline lookup yields CDR1 KGHDR and CDR2 SFDVKD. V was clipped by 3 bases and J by 8 bases, with 12 bases between them.

The table lists this clone with a few counts. The chain combines TRBV28 with TRBJ1-2, with TRBD1 as a possible D gene (5 bases). V was trimmed by 5 bases and J by 7 bases, leaving 14 bases between them. Germline CDR1 is MDHEN and CDR2 is SYDVKM. The CDR3 runs to 13 residues. The CDR3 sequence is CASSPPGEGGYTF. CDR3 DNA sequence: TGTGCCAGCAGTCCACCGGGGGAGGGTGGCTACACCTTC.

The J gene is TRBJ2-3, the V gene TRBV10-3; D not resolved. Germline values: CDR1 ENHRY, CDR2 SYGVKD. CDR3 size: 13 residues. Trimming took 6 bases from V and 2 from J, leaving 9 bases between them. The CDR3 protein is CAISAYFTDTQYF. The DNA for the CDR3 is TGTGCCATCAGCGCCTACTTCACAGATACGCAGTATTTT.

This chain uses TRBV9 with TRBJ1-3, with D uncertain. Germline CDR1 reads SGDLS; CDR2 reads YYNGEE. This CDR3 spans 18 amino acids. V was pared by 0 bases and J by 4 bases, with 20 bases between. The CDR3 region is CASSVAPGSVLGGNTIYF. The CDR3 coding sequence is TGTGCCAGCAGCGTAGCTCCAGGTTCGGTCCTTGGAGGAAACACCATATATTTT.

The chain links TRBV5-1 to TRBJ2-3; 7 bases map to TRBD1. CDR1 and CDR2 (germline): SGHRS, YFSETQ. The CDR3 runs 15 residues. V trimming: 4 bases; J trimming: 4 bases; junction bases outside the gene matches: 9. CDR3 loop: CASSLVRGRSDTQYF. The CDR3 coding sequence is TGCGCCAGCAGCCTGGTGAGGGGGCGGTCAGATACGCAGTATTTT.

In this sample, this clone turned up once. V gene TRBV19 combines with J gene TRBJ2-2; 11 bases fit TRBD1. CDR1 is LNHDA and CDR2 is SQIVND in the germline V gene (reference sequence). After removal of 2 bases from V and 5 bases from J, the junction contained 4 bases not matched to a gene. The CDR3 sequence is 16 residues long. The CDR3 sequence is CASSIWTGGPTGELFF. The CDR3, as DNA: TGTGCCAGTAGTATATGGACAGGGGGCCCGACCGGGGAGCTGTTTTTT.

V is TRBV29-1 and J is TRBJ2-3; TRBD2 agrees at 12 bases. CDR1 and CDR2 from the germline V gene are SQVTM and ANQGSEA. The ends lost 6 bases at V and 7 bases at J; junction bases unmatched: 5. The CDR3 is 13 amino acids. The CDR3 protein is CSVLAGGPNTQYF. The CDR3 bases are TGCAGCGTCCTAGCGGGGGGGCCGAATACGCAGTATTTT.

This clone was counted once. The chain recombines TRBV27 with TRBJ2-4; TRBD2 might be the D (6 bases). There are 14 residues in the CDR3. V gave up 4 bases and J gave up 0 bases, with 7 bases separating them. The germline gives CDR1 MNHEY, CDR2 SMNVEV (reference sequence). The CDR3 coding sequence is TGTGCCAGCAGTTCGGGACTAGCCAAAAACATTCAGTACTTC. This gives the protein CASSSGLAKNIQYF.